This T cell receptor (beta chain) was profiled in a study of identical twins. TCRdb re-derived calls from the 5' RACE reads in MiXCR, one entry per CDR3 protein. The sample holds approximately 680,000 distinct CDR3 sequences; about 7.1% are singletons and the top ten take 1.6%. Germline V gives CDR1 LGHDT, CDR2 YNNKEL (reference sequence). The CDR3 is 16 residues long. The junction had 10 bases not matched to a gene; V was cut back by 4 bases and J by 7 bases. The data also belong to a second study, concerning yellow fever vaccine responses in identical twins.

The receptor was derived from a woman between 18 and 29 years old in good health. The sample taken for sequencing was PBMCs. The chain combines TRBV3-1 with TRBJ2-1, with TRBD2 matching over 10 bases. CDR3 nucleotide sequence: TGTGCCAGCAGCCCCCTCCCAGCGGGGGGGCTAAATGAGCAGTTCTTC. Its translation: CASSPLPAGGLNEQFF.